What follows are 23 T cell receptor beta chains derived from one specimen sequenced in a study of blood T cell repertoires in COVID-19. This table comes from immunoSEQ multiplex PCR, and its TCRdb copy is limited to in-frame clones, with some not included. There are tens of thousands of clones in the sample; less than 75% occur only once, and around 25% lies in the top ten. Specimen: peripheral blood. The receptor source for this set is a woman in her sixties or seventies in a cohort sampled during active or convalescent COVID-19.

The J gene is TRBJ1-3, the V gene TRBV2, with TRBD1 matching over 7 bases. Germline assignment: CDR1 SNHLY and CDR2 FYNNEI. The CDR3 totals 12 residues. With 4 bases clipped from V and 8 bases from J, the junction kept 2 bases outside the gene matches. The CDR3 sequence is CASSGQGDTIYF. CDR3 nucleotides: TGTGCCAGCAGTGGACAGGGAGACACCATATATTTT.

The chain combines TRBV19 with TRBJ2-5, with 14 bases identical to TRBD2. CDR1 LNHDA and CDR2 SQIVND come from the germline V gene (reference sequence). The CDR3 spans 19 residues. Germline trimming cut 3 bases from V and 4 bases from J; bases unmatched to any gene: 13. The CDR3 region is CASSISLTSGGAVRETQYF. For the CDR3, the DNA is TGTGCCAGTAGTATCTCATTGACTAGCGGGGGGGCCGTCAGAGAGACCCAGTACTTC.

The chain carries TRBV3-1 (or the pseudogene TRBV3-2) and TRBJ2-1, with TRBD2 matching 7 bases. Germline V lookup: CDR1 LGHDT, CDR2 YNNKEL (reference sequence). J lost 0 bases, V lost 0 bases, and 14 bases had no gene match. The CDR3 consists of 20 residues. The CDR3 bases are TGTGCCAGCAGCCAAGATAAAGGGCGGGGGAGATTAAGCTCCTACAATGAGCAGTTCTTC. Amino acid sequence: CASSQDKGRGRLSSYNEQFF.

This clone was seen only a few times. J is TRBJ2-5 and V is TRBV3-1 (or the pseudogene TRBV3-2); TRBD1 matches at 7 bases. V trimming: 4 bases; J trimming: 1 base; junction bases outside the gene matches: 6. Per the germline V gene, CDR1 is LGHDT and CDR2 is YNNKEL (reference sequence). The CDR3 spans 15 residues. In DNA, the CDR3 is TGTGCCAGCAGCCGCGGACAGGCCTTCCAAGAGACCCAGTACTTC. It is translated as CASSRGQAFQETQYF.

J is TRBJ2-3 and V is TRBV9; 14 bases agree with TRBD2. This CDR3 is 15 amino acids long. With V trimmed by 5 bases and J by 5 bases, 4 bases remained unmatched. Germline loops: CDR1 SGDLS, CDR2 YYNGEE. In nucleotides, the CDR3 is TGTGCCAGCAGAGGCGGACTAGCGGGGGGAGATACGCAGTATTTT. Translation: CASRGGLAGGDTQYF.

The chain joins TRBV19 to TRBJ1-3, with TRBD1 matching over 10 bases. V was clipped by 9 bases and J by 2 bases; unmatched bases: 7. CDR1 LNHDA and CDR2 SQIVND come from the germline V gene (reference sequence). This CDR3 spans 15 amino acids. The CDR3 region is CASSRDRGTGNTIYF. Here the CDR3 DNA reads TGTGCCAGCTCCCGGGACAGGGGAACTGGAAACACCATATATTTT.

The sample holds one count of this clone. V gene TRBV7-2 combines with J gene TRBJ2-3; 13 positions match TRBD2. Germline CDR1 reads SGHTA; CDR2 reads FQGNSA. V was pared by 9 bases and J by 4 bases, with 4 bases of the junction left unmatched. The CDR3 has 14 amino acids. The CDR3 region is CARITSGGADTQYF. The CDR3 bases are TGTGCCAGGATCACTAGCGGGGGGGCAGATACGCAGTATTTT.

The DNA for the CDR3 is TGTGCCAGCAGCCAAGCGACAGTTTCCCGCTACGAGCAGTACTTC. Protein product: CASSQATVSRYEQYF. The chain links TRBV3-1 (or the pseudogene TRBV3-2) to TRBJ2-7; a weak D match, TRBD1 (5 bases). Per germline, CDR1 LGHDT and CDR2 YNNKEL (reference sequence). CDR3 length equals 15 residues. V gave up 1 base and J gave up 3 bases, with 13 bases separating them.

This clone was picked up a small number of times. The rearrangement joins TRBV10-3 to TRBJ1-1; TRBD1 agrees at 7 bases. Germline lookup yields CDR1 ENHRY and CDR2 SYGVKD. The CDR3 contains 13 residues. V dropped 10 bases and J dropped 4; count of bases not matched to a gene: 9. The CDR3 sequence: CATTGAVFTEAFF. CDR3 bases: TGTGCCACTACAGGGGCGGTTTTCACTGAAGCTTTCTTT.

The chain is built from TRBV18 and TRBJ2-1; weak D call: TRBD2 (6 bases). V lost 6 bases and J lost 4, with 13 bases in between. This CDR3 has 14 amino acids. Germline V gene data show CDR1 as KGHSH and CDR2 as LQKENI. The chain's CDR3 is CASSHGGTYNEQFF. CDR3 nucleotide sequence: TGTGCCAGCTCCCACGGGGGAACATACAATGAGCAGTTCTTC.

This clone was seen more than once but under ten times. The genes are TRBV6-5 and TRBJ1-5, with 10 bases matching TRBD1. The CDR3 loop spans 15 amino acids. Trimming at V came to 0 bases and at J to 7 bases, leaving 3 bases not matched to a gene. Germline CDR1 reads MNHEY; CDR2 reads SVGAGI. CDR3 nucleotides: TGTGCCAGCAGTTACTCGGGGACAGGGGAACAGCCCCAGCATTTT. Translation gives CASSYSGTGEQPQHF.

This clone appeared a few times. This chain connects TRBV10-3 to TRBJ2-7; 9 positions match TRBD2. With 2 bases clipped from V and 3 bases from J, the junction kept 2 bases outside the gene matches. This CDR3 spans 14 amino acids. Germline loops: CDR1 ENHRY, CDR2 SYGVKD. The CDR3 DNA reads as TGTGCCATCAGTGAGGCGGGGGGGAACTACGAGCAGTACTTC. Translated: CAISEAGGNYEQYF.

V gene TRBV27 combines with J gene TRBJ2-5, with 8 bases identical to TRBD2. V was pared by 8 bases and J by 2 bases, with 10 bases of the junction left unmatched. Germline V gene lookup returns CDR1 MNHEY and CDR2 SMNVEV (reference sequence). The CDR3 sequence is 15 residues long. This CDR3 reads CASRSPAGVQETQYF. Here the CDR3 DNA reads TGTGCCAGCCGTTCCCCAGCGGGGGTACAAGAGACCCAGTACTTC.

The CDR3 DNA is TGTGCCAGTAGTTATCGGGGGATCCAAGAGACCCAGTACTTC. Residues: CASSYRGIQETQYF. The V and J genes are TRBV19 and TRBJ2-5, with D maybe TRBD2 (6 bases). The V gene's germline CDR1 is LNHDA and CDR2 SQIVND (reference sequence). The CDR3 spans 14 residues. V dropped 5 bases and J dropped 1 base, with 11 bases sitting between them.

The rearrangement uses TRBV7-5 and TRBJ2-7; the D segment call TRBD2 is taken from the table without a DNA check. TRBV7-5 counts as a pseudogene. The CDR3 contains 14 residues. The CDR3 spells CVRSLRGIAYEQYF. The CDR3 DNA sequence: TGTGTCAGAAGCTTAAGAGGGATAGCCTACGAGCAGTACTTC.

CDR3 sequence (DNA): TGTGCCAGCAGCTTTCGAGACAGAATAAACGAGCAGTACTTC. It specifies CASSFRDRINEQYF. The chain combines TRBV5-6 with TRBJ2-7, with D tentatively TRBD1 (5 bases). The germline V gene has CDR1 SGHDT and CDR2 YYEEEE. Trimming left V 2 bases short and J 5 bases short, with 14 bases between. The CDR3 has 14 amino acids.

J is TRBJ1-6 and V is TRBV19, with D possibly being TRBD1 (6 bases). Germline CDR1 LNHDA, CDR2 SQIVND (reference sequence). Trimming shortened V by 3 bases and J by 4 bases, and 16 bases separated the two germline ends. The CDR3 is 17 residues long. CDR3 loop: CASSIGQRTKYNSPLHF. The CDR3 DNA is TGTGCCAGTAGTATCGGACAGCGAACGAAATATAATTCACCCCTCCACTTT. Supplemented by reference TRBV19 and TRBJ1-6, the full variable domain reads DGGITQSPKYLFRKEGQNVTLSCEQNLNHDAMYWYRQDPGQGLRLIYYSQIVNDFQKGDIAEGYSVSREKKESFPLTVTSAQKNPTAFYLCASSIGQRTKYNSPLHFGNGTRLTVT.

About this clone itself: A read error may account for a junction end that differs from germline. CDR3 protein: CASSVSGGAYEQYF. The CDR3 coding sequence is TGTGCCAGCAGCGTTAGCGGGGGAGCCTATGAGCAGTACTTC. The rearrangement uses TRBV7-2 and TRBJ2-7, with 9 positions matching TRBD2. The CDR3 sequence is 14 residues long. Germline-derived CDR1 and CDR2 are SGHTA and FQGNSA.

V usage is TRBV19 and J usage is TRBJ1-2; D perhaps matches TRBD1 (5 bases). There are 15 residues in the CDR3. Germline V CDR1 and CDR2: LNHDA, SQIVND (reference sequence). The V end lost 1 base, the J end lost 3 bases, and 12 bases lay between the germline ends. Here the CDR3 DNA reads TGTGCCAGTAGTATAGGGGGAGGGACCCACTATGGCTACACCTTC. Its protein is CASSIGGGTHYGYTF.

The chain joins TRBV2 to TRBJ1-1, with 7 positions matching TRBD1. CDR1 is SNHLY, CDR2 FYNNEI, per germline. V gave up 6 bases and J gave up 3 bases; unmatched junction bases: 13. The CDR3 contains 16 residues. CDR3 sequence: CASSPRQGIVDTEAFF. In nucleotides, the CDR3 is TGTGCCAGCAGCCCTAGACAGGGTATCGTGGACACTGAAGCTTTCTTT.

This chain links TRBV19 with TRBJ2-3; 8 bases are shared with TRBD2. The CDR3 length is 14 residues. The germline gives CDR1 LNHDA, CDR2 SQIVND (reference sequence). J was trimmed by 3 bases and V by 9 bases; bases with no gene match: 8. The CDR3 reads CASTRGGLTDTQYF. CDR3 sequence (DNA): TGTGCCAGCACCCGGGGGGGCCTAACAGATACGCAGTATTTT.

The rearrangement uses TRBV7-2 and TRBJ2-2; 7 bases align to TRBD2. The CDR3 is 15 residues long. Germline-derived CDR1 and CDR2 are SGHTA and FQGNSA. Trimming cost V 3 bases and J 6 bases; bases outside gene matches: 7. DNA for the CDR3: TGTGCCAGCAGCTTTAGCGGGCAAGCGGCCGGGGAGCTGTTTTTT. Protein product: CASSFSGQAAGELFF. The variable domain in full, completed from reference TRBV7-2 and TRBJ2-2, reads GAGVSQSPSNKVTEKGKDVELRCDPISGHTALYWYRQSLGQGLEFLIYFQGNSAPDKSGLPSDRFSAERTGGSVSTLTIQRTQQEDSAVYLCASSFSGQAAGELFFGEGSRLTVL.

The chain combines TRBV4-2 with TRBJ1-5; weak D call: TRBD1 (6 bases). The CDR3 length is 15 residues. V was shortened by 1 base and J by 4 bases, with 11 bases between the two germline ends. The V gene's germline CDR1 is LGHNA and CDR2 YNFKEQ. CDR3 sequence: CASSQGLDRNQPQHF. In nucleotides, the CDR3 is TGTGCCAGCAGCCAAGGGTTGGACAGAAATCAGCCCCAGCATTTT.